This T cell receptor (beta chain) was sequenced during a study of cytomegalovirus exposure and HLA in healthy donors. On this clone: The antigen remains undetermined.

Study outcomes and limitations: In a later analysis, productive TCRs from donors in an Asian-associated ancestry cluster reportedly carried fewer N-insertions than the cohort mean. In a later analysis, DRB1 alleles had the most associated TCRs; HLA-C alleles the fewest. In a later analysis, TCR beta V- and J-gene trimming was associated with a missense DCLRE1C variant. On later analysis, the bulk of CMV-associated TCR beta chains appeared to be HLA-restricted.

The CDR3 runs 14 residues. In germline, CDR1 is MDHEN, CDR2 SYDVKM. J gave up 5 bases and V 7 bases, and 6 bases lay outside the gene matches. Vbeta (60) and Jbeta (13) primers were used in the PCR. Measured with immunoSEQ multiplex PCR; TCRdb has only the in-frame clones, and not every one. The sample holds 130,000 to 150,000 clones; roughly 65% are singletons and the top ten take approximately 4.2%. The source material was PBMCs. The rearrangement joins TRBV28 to TRBJ2-5; 11 bases are a match to TRBD2. The sequence came from a man aged 60-69 years in good health and CMV-seronegative. The CDR3 protein is CASTPTSGIETQYF. The CDR3 DNA reads as TGTGCCAGCACTCCGACTAGCGGGATTGAGACCCAGTACTTC.